Below, 24 T cell receptor beta chains from the same sample are listed, as sequenced in a study of molecular identifiers for immune sequencing clone quantification. TCRdb used MiXCR to reprocess the PCR reads, holding one entry per CDR3 protein. The sample carries about 510,000 distinct CDR3 sequences, about 26% recorded once. Sequenced sample: naive CD8+ T cells from blood, with Jurkat cell RNA spiked in. This sample's subset: FACS-sorted CD8+CD4-CCR7+CD45RA+ naive T cells. The receptors shown here come from a human donor in good health. Some libraries in this study had Jurkat cell RNA spiked in.

This clonotype was recorded at least ten times. This chain uses TRBV7-9 with TRBJ1-3; D unclear. The CDR3 loop spans 17 amino acids. The V end lost 1 base, the J end lost 2 bases, and 15 bases lay between the germline ends. The V gene's germline CDR1 is SEHNR and CDR2 FQNEAQ (reference sequence). The CDR3 is CASSLGLGPRPGNTIYF. CDR3 DNA sequence: TGTGCCAGCAGCTTAGGACTCGGTCCTAGGCCTGGAAACACCATATATTTT.

To note about this clonotype: One end of the junction varies from germline; a read error may be responsible. This sequence joins TRBV19 and TRBJ1-1, with D hard to call. Germline V CDR1 and CDR2: LNHDA, SQIVND (reference sequence). The CDR3 consists of 11 residues. The CDR3: CVSSINTEAFF. The CDR3 nucleotides are TGTGTCAGTAGTATCAACACTGAAGCTTTCTTT.

Ten or more counts support this clonotype. This rearrangement joins TRBV3-1 to TRBJ2-5, with a possible D match to TRBD2 (6 bases). CDR3 size: 14 residues. Trimming removed 1 base at V and 5 bases at J, with 11 bases between. The germline V gene encodes CDR1 LGHDT and CDR2 YNNKEL (reference sequence). This CDR3 is CASSQGGGSETQYF. The DNA for the CDR3 is TGTGCCAGCAGCCAAGGCGGAGGGTCCGAGACCCAGTACTTC.

This clonotype was found once. A much larger clone lies one base from this, so it may be a read error. The CDR3 DNA reads as TGTGCCAGCTGTTTCCTAGCGGGAACTTCCAGGGATGAGCAGTTCTTC. It translates to CASCFLAGTSRDEQFF. This chain uses TRBV7-2 with TRBJ2-1; 9 bases line up with TRBD2. From germline, CDR1 is SGHTA and CDR2 FQGNSA. CDR3 size: 16 residues. J gave up 8 bases and V 8 bases, and 16 bases lay outside the gene matches.

This clonotype was observed many times. The rearrangement joins TRBV5-6 to TRBJ2-7; 9 nucleotides match TRBD2. The CDR3 contains 15 residues. Trimming cost V 1 base and J 3 bases; bases outside gene matches: 5. Per the germline V gene, CDR1 is SGHDT and CDR2 is YYEEEE. CDR3 bases: TGTGCCAGCAGCTTGCTCACTAGCGGGTTCTACGAGCAGTACTTC. This codes for CASSLLTSGFYEQYF.

Here the CDR3 reads CASRPRGAGTNEKLFF. The CDR3 DNA reads as TGTGCCAGCAGGCCCCGCGGCGCTGGGACTAATGAAAAACTGTTTTTT. V is TRBV6-6 and J is TRBJ1-4; D is ambiguous. The CDR3 contains 16 residues. CDR1 is MNHNY, CDR2 SVGAGI, per germline (reference sequence). V was trimmed by 6 bases and J by 2 bases, leaving 16 bases between them.

This clonotype was found a few times. This chain joins TRBV4-3 and TRBJ2-3; D might be TRBD2 (5 bases). CDR3 length equals 16 residues. CDR1 and CDR2 from the germline V gene are LGHNA and YSLEER. The V end lost 4 bases, the J end lost 0 bases, and 14 bases lay between the germline ends. Here the CDR3 reads CASSPGVASSTDTQYF. The DNA of the CDR3 is TGCGCCAGCAGCCCCGGGGTAGCCTCAAGCACAGATACGCAGTATTTT.

This chain joins TRBV2 and TRBJ2-3, with a weak D call TRBD2 (5 bases). CDR1 SNHLY and CDR2 FYNNEI come from the germline V gene. CDR3 length equals 15 residues. The ends were cut back, 3 bases at V and 0 bases at J, with 10 bases in the middle. In nucleotides, the CDR3 is TGTGCCAGCAGTGAGAGAGGGCCGAGCACAGATACGCAGTATTTT. This translates into CASSERGPSTDTQYF.

The chain couples TRBV7-9 to TRBJ1-5; D unresolved. This CDR3 is 13 amino acids long. Trimming removed 3 bases from V and 6 bases from J, with 9 bases in between. Germline assignment: CDR1 SEHNR and CDR2 FQNEAQ (reference sequence). The CDR3 is CASSFPGIQPQHF. DNA of the CDR3: TGTGCCAGCAGCTTTCCGGGGATTCAGCCCCAGCATTTT. The variable domain in full, completed from reference TRBV7-9 and TRBJ1-5, reads DTGVSQNPRHKITKRGQNVTFRCDPISEHNRLYWYRQTLGQGPEFLTYFQNEAQLEKSRLLSDRFSAERPKGSFSTLEIQRTEQGDSAMYLCASSFPGIQPQHFGDGTRLSIL.

The DNA of the CDR3 is TGCGCCAGCCACCAGGTAGCGAACAATGAGCAGTTCTTC. This codes for CASHQVANNEQFF. The J gene is TRBJ2-1, the V gene TRBV5-1; D is perhaps TRBD2 (5 bases). Trimming removed 7 bases at V and 5 bases at J, with 13 bases between. The CDR3 sequence is 13 residues long. Germline V gives CDR1 SGHRS, CDR2 YFSETQ.

This clonotype came up a few times. The CDR3 nucleotides are TGTGCCAGCAGCGCTTTTGGAGGGGCCGCGGTAACAAGATCCTACGAGCAGTACTTC. Protein sequence: CASSAFGGAAVTRSYEQYF. The rearrangement uses TRBV28 and TRBJ2-7; tentatively, D is TRBD2 (6 bases). This CDR3 has 19 amino acids. V lost 6 bases, J lost 1 base, and 28 bases lay in between. CDR1 MDHEN and CDR2 SYDVKM come from the germline V gene.

The V gene is TRBV5-1, the J gene TRBJ2-2; 11 nucleotides align to TRBD2. CDR1 is SGHRS and CDR2 is YFSETQ in the germline V gene. V shed 0 bases, J shed 4 bases, and the junction held 11 bases outside the gene matches. The CDR3 runs to 19 residues. In DNA, the CDR3 is TGCGCCAGCAGCTTGGCGGTACTAGCGGGAGCTGTTGGCACCGGGGAGCTGTTTTTT. Its translation is CASSLAVLAGAVGTGELFF.

This clonotype has only a few counts. The chain links TRBV6-5 to TRBJ2-2; D remains ambiguous. V shed 0 bases and J shed 9 bases, with 14 bases lying between them. Per the germline V gene, CDR1 is MNHEY and CDR2 is SVGAGI. The CDR3 spans 15 residues. CDR3 residues: CASSYSFLMGRELFF. CDR3 DNA: TGTGCCAGCAGTTACTCGTTCCTAATGGGTAGGGAGCTGTTTTTT.

This clonotype appeared many times. The gene calls are TRBV30 and TRBJ2-5, with 8 bases matching TRBD1. This CDR3 is built from 12 residues. V was pared by 3 bases and J by 3 bases, with 0 bases of the junction left unmatched. Germline loops: CDR1 GTSNPN, CDR2 SVGIG (reference sequence). The CDR3 loop reads CAWRQGEETQYF. Here the CDR3 DNA reads TGTGCCTGGAGACAGGGGGAAGAGACCCAGTACTTC. The full variable domain, completed using reference TRBV30 and TRBJ2-5, is SQTIHQWPATLVQPVGSPLSLECTVEGTSNPNLYWYRQAAGRGLQLLFYSVGIGQISSEVPQNLSASRPQDRQFILSSKKLLLSDSGFYLCAWRQGEETQYFGPGTRLLVL.

The chain combines TRBV7-9 with TRBJ2-7; D gene unclear. This CDR3 has 13 residues. Germline loops: CDR1 SEHNR, CDR2 FQNEAQ (reference sequence). Trimming took off 5 bases at V and 3 bases at J, with 11 bases between the two ends. The CDR3 coding sequence is TGTGCCAGCAGCCATCCATTGGACTACGAGCAGTACTTC. This gives the protein CASSHPLDYEQYF.

As to this clonotype: Just one base apart from a much larger clone, this may be a read error. The chain employs TRBV28 and TRBJ1-1; D is possibly TRBD1 (6 bases). Trimming pared 3 bases from V and 10 bases from J, leaving 15 bases between. From germline, CDR1 is MDHEN and CDR2 SYDVKM. The length of the CDR3 is 13 residues. CDR3 in DNA: TGTGCCAGCAGTTTTAGGGGGTTCCCTGGAGCTTTCTTT. It yields the protein CASSFRGFPGAFF.

This clonotype was observed once. V gene TRBV30 combines with J gene TRBJ2-7; 8 bases agree with TRBD1. The CDR3 spans 17 residues. Germline CDR1 is GTSNPN and CDR2 is SVGIG (reference sequence). Unmatched junction bases numbered 19, after V lost 4 bases and J lost 5 bases. The CDR3 protein is CAWIRGQGAHPVDEQYF. CDR3 bases: TGTGCCTGGATCCGCGGGCAGGGGGCGCACCCTGTGGACGAGCAGTACTTC.

Of note for this clonotype: This may be a read error, as it is one base from a much larger clone. V usage is TRBV5-1 and J usage is TRBJ2-7; 7 positions agree with TRBD2. The CDR3 sequence is 14 residues long. CDR1 and CDR2 (germline): SGHRS, YFSETQ. CDR3 loop: CASSPGTNSYERYF. CDR3 nucleotides: TGCGCCAGCAGCCCCGGGACTAACTCCTACGAGCGGTACTTC. Full variable domain (outside the CDR3, taken from reference TRBV5-1 and TRBJ2-7): KAGVTQTPRYLIKTRGQQVTLSCSPISGHRSVSWYQQTPGQGLQFLFEYFSETQRNKGNFPGRFSGRQFSNSRSEMNVSTLELGDSALYLCASSPGTNSYERYFGPGTRLTVT.

This clonotype appeared many times. The J gene is TRBJ1-5, the V gene TRBV7-9; D unclear. There are 14 residues in the CDR3. Trimming pared 1 base from V and 4 bases from J, leaving 8 bases between. Germline V gives CDR1 SEHNR, CDR2 FQNEAQ (reference sequence). CDR3 in DNA: TGTGCCAGCAGCTTAGATGCGGATAATCAGCCCCAGCATTTT. This sequence encodes CASSLDADNQPQHF.

This chain connects TRBV6-6 to TRBJ1-1, with D perhaps TRBD1 (5 bases). The ends were cut back, 8 bases at V and 1 base at J, with 14 bases in the middle. This CDR3 is 14 amino acids long. Germline CDR1 MNHNY, CDR2 SVGAGI (reference sequence). In DNA, the CDR3 is TGTGCCAGCGAGAAGGGGCGCGGGAACACTGAAGCTTTCTTT. It translates to CASEKGRGNTEAFF.

The chain has TRBV11-2 and TRBJ2-2, with D possibly TRBD1 on 5 matching bases. The CDR3 length is 16 residues. The ends were cut back, 2 bases at V and 4 bases at J, with 14 bases in the middle. CDR1 SGHAT and CDR2 FQNNGV come from the germline V gene. The CDR3: CASSLWGYPSTGELFF. In DNA form, the CDR3 reads TGTGCCAGCAGCTTATGGGGCTACCCCAGCACCGGGGAGCTGTTTTTT.

The chain recombines TRBV7-9 with TRBJ1-4, with unresolved D. The CDR3 spans 15 residues. Per germline, CDR1 SEHNR and CDR2 FQNEAQ (reference sequence). V lost 4 bases and J 5 bases, leaving 14 bases between the germline ends. The CDR3 here is CASSSNRHTNEKLFF. In DNA form, the CDR3 reads TGTGCCAGCAGCTCGAACCGGCACACCAATGAAAAACTGTTTTTT.

This clonotype was detected ten times or more. This chain links TRBV4-1 with TRBJ1-5; tentatively, D is TRBD1 (6 bases). The CDR3 runs 17 residues. V was trimmed by 0 bases and J by 4 bases, leaving 16 bases between them. Germline V lookup: CDR1 MGHRA, CDR2 YSYEKL. In nucleotides, the CDR3 is TGCGCCAGCAGCCAAGAATACAGGGCTGCGCTTAATCAGCCCCAGCATTTT. Its translation: CASSQEYRAALNQPQHF.

This clonotype was seen once. V is TRBV12-3 or TRBV12-4 and J is TRBJ1-5, with no clear D. This CDR3 is 15 amino acids long. Deletions cut 2 bases from V and 2 bases from J, with 10 bases between. The CDR3 region is CASSLPSTGNQPQHF. The CDR3 DNA reads TGTGCCAGCAGTTTACCGAGCACTGGCAATCAGCCCCAGCATTTT.